The 13 T cell receptor beta chains presented below share a single source sample, sequenced in a study of shared clonotypes between healthy human individuals. Profiling relied on immunoSEQ multiplex PCR, and the TCRdb table lists in-frame clones only, not all of them. The sample consists of about 1,500,000 clones, roughly 95% of them appearing once. The sample taken for sequencing was naive CD4+ T cells sorted from blood. Subset: CD45RA+ positively selected. The source is a man aged 25 to 40 in good health.

Turning to this clone: Other nucleotide sequences from this sample produce the same CDR3. As DNA, the CDR3 is TGTGCCAGCAGCGTGGCTAGTGGGTACAATGAGCAGTTCTTC. Translation: CASSVASGYNEQFF. This rearrangement joins TRBV9 to TRBJ2-1; no definite D call. The CDR3 is 14 amino acids. Germline CDR1 and CDR2: SGDLS and YYNGEE. V was cut by 2 bases and J by 4 bases, with 10 bases left in between.

The count of this clone is one. The V and J genes are TRBV27 and TRBJ2-1; 8 bases agree with TRBD2. Germline V lookup: CDR1 MNHEY, CDR2 SMNVEV (reference sequence). CDR3 size: 14 residues. J was trimmed by 5 bases and V by 5 bases; bases with no gene match: 5. The CDR3 sequence: CASSTLAGNNEQFF. The CDR3 nucleotides read TGTGCCAGCAGTACCTTAGCGGGGAACAATGAGCAGTTCTTC.

This clone was detected a few times. The same CDR3 arises from other DNA sequences in this sample as well. This chain joins TRBV5-1 and TRBJ2-2; D is uncertain. The CDR3 totals 12 residues. V lost 2 bases and J 2 bases, leaving 1 base between the germline ends. Germline loops: CDR1 SGHRS, CDR2 YFSETQ. In DNA form, the CDR3 reads TGCGCCAGCAGCTTAAACACCGGGGAGCTGTTTTTT. Its translation is CASSLNTGELFF.

This clone was counted once. The V and J genes are TRBV6-5 and TRBJ2-5, with D perhaps matching TRBD1 (5 bases). The CDR3 runs to 15 residues. The V gene's germline CDR1 is MNHEY and CDR2 SVGAGI. V lost 6 bases and J lost 3, with 17 bases in between. The CDR3 loop is CASRTFGRGEETQYF. The CDR3 coding sequence is TGTGCCAGCAGAACTTTTGGTAGGGGTGAAGAGACCCAGTACTTC.

The chain combines TRBV27 with TRBJ2-7; TRBD2 aligns across 9 bases. CDR3 length equals 15 residues. The trim removed 5 bases at V and 6 bases at J, leaving 11 bases unmatched. CDR1 is MNHEY and CDR2 is SMNVEV in the germline V gene (reference sequence). CDR3 sequence: CASSTLSGGRIEQYF. As DNA, the CDR3 is TGTGCCAGCAGTACCCTTAGCGGGGGCCGGATCGAGCAGTACTTC.

The V call is TRBV18, the J call TRBJ2-7; D call uncertain. Trimming removed 3 bases from V and 5 bases from J, with 8 bases in between. Germline CDR1 KGHSH, CDR2 LQKENI. CDR3 length: 12 amino acids. The CDR3 sequence: CASSPEEHEQYF. CDR3 nucleotides: TGTGCCAGCTCACCCGAGGAGCACGAGCAGTACTTC.

J is TRBJ2-7 and V is TRBV4-3; D remains ambiguous. The CDR3 contains 16 residues. CDR1 is LGHNA and CDR2 is YSLEER in the germline V gene. The V and J ends lost 0 bases and 1 base respectively, with 13 bases between them. CDR3 DNA: TGCGCCAGCAGCCAAGATAATCCGGCGGAGTCCTACGAGCAGTACTTC. This translates into CASSQDNPAESYEQYF.

A word on this clone: Distinct nucleotide sequences in the sample also encode this CDR3. The rearrangement links TRBV9 to TRBJ1-5; D call uncertain. The CDR3 runs 13 residues. The germline V gene encodes CDR1 SGDLS and CDR2 YYNGEE. V was clipped by 0 bases and J by 5 bases, with 6 bases between them. CDR3: CASSVGVDQPQHF. CDR3 DNA: TGTGCCAGCAGCGTAGGGGTGGATCAGCCCCAGCATTTT.

DNA for the CDR3: TGCACCAGCAGCCAAGATGAGGGGGTTGTGAACACTGAAGCTTTCTTT. Its translation: CTSSQDEGVVNTEAFF. The V gene is TRBV1, the J gene TRBJ1-1; TRBD1 is the table's D call and was not checked against the DNA. TRBV1 is recorded as a pseudogene. This CDR3 contains 16 residues.

V usage is TRBV30 and J usage is TRBJ2-1; 7 nucleotides align to TRBD2. Germline V gene data show CDR1 as GTSNPN and CDR2 as SVGIG (reference sequence). The CDR3 sequence is 12 residues long. V lost 3 bases and J lost 7; bases outside the gene matches: 3. The CDR3 here is CAWRRLANEQFF. The CDR3, as DNA: TGTGCCTGGAGGCGACTAGCAAATGAGCAGTTCTTC.

This chain connects TRBV27 to TRBJ1-5; D is uncertain. CDR3 size: 12 residues. V lost 6 bases to trimming and J lost 3 bases, with 6 bases between them. Germline V gene lookup returns CDR1 MNHEY and CDR2 SMNVEV (reference sequence). CDR3 sequence reads: CASSALNQPQHF. CDR3 coding DNA: TGTGCCAGCAGCGCACTCAATCAGCCCCAGCATTTT.

This chain connects TRBV5-4 to TRBJ2-3; the D gene is possibly TRBD2 (6 bases). Trimming took off 4 bases at V and 2 bases at J, with 20 bases between the two ends. The CDR3 has 17 residues. Looked up from germline, CDR1 is SGHNT and CDR2 is YYREEE (reference sequence). DNA of the CDR3: TGTGCCAGCAGCGATTGGCGTGGACCGGGACTCACAGATACGCAGTATTTT. It translates to CASSDWRGPGLTDTQYF.

The CDR3 DNA reads TGTGCCATCAGTGAGAGGATGAACACTGAAGCTTTCTTT. It encodes CAISERMNTEAFF. The V and J genes are TRBV10-3 and TRBJ1-1; D call uncertain. The CDR3 has 13 residues. Germline V gives CDR1 ENHRY, CDR2 SYGVKD. The germline V and J ends were trimmed by 2 bases and 0 bases, with 4 bases remaining between them.